The 31 T cell receptor beta chains below come from one sample, sequenced in a study of shared clonotypes between healthy human individuals. Here immunoSEQ multiplex PCR was the method, and the copy in TCRdb shows in-frame clones only, minus some. The sample carries a few million clones, more than 90% recorded once. Sequenced material: naive CD4+ T cells sorted from blood. The subset here: CD45RA+ positively selected. The receptors were gathered from a man younger than 35 in good health.

The chain combines TRBV11-2 with TRBJ1-6, with D uncertain. This CDR3 contains 14 residues. Germline assignment: CDR1 SGHAT and CDR2 FQNNGV. The V end was cut by 2 bases, the J end by 5 bases, with 7 bases between. CDR3 sequence reads: CASSLSGHNSPLHF. CDR3 nucleotides: TGTGCCAGCAGCTTATCTGGGCATAATTCACCCCTCCACTTT. The whole variable domain, filled in from reference TRBV11-2 and TRBJ1-6, reads EAGVAQSPRYKIIEKRQSVAFWCNPISGHATLYWYQQILGQGPKLLIQFQNNGVVDDSQLPKDRFSAERLKGVDSTLKIQPAKLEDSAVYLCASSLSGHNSPLHFGNGTRLTVT.

The gene calls are TRBV19 and TRBJ1-2; D uncertain. The germline gives CDR1 LNHDA, CDR2 SQIVND (reference sequence). V was pared by 3 bases and J by 4 bases, with 9 bases between. The CDR3 covers 13 residues. Here the CDR3 DNA reads TGTGCCAGTAGTATTGGAGTTAGCTATGGCTACACCTTC. Its translation is CASSIGVSYGYTF.

The rearrangement joins TRBV10-3 to TRBJ2-7; D is undetermined. Germline values: CDR1 ENHRY, CDR2 SYGVKD. V shed 3 bases and J shed 7 bases, with 10 bases lying between them. The CDR3 is 12 amino acids. For the CDR3, the DNA is TGTGCCATCAGTGATAGCCCTGTGGAGCAGTACTTC. Translation gives CAISDSPVEQYF.

On this clone itself: Other nucleotide sequences from this sample produce the same CDR3. This rearrangement joins TRBV5-1 to TRBJ1-2; D gene ambiguous. CDR1 is SGHRS, CDR2 YFSETQ, per germline. The CDR3 has 14 residues. V was shortened by 1 base and J by 3 bases, with 10 bases between the two germline ends. In DNA, the CDR3 is TGCGCCAGCAGCTTGTATGGTGGGGACTATGGCTACACCTTC. Amino acids: CASSLYGGDYGYTF.

In the case of this clone: Other DNA sequences in this sample translate to the same CDR3. This chain uses TRBV6-6 with TRBJ2-7; D may be TRBD2 (6 bases). V dropped 5 bases and J dropped 0 bases, with 11 bases sitting between them. This CDR3 contains 14 residues. CDR1 is MNHNY, CDR2 SVGAGI, per germline (reference sequence). The CDR3 here is CASSPRGSSYEQYF. CDR3 bases: TGTGCCAGCAGTCCCCGGGGGAGCTCCTACGAGCAGTACTTC.

The rearrangement joins TRBV27 to TRBJ1-6, with 9 bases aligning to TRBD1. Germline trimming cut 6 bases from V and 9 bases from J; bases unmatched to any gene: 9. Per the germline V gene, CDR1 is MNHEY and CDR2 is SMNVEV (reference sequence). This CDR3 comprises 15 residues. The CDR3 bases are TGTGCCAGCAGCTTGGAGGACAGGGGAATTTCACCCCTCCACTTT. Protein: CASSLEDRGISPLHF.

This sequence joins TRBV7-2 and TRBJ2-7; maybe TRBD1 (6 bases). The V gene lost 5 bases and the J gene lost 0 bases, with 14 bases spanning the gap. The CDR3 has 15 residues. Germline V gene data show CDR1 as SGHTA and CDR2 as FQGNSA. Here the CDR3 reads CASSLQGAVSYEQYF. The CDR3 DNA follows: TGTGCCAGCAGCCTACAGGGTGCGGTCTCCTACGAGCAGTACTTC.

The rearrangement uses TRBV18 and TRBJ2-5; the D is unclear. The V end lost 5 bases, the J end lost 3 bases, and 10 bases lay between the germline ends. Germline V lookup: CDR1 KGHSH, CDR2 LQKENI. The CDR3 contains 13 residues. The DNA for the CDR3 is TGTGCCAGCTCATCTTACTTAGAAGAGACCCAGTACTTC. Translated, it gives CASSSYLEETQYF. The full variable domain, with the rest looked up from reference TRBV18 and TRBJ2-5, is NAGVMQNPRHLVRRRGQEARLRCSPMKGHSHVYWYRQLPEEGLKFMVYLQKENIIDESGMPKERFSAEFPKEGPSILRIQQVVRGDSAAYFCASSSYLEETQYFGPGTRLLVL.

The chain links TRBV19 to TRBJ1-3; D is unresolved. There are 17 residues in the CDR3. Germline V gives CDR1 LNHDA, CDR2 SQIVND (reference sequence). V was shortened by 7 bases and J by 0 bases, with 19 bases between the two germline ends. CDR3 amino acids: CASKPGATSVSGNTIYF. DNA of the CDR3: TGTGCCAGTAAACCGGGAGCTACTAGTGTCTCTGGAAACACCATATATTTT.

For the CDR3, the DNA is TGTGCCAGTATGTCCGGGGCCAACGTCCTGACTTTC. The encoded protein is CASMSGANVLTF. V gene TRBV28 combines with J gene TRBJ2-6; no reliable D call. V lost 9 bases, J lost 4 bases, and 7 bases lay in between. The length of the CDR3 is 12 residues. The germline V gene has CDR1 MDHEN and CDR2 SYDVKM. Using reference TRBV28 and TRBJ2-6 for the parts outside the CDR3, the full variable domain is DVKVTQSSRYLVKRTGEKVFLECVQDMDHENMFWYRQDPGLGLRLIYFSYDVKMKEKGDIPEGYSVSREKKERFSLILESASTNQTSMYLCASMSGANVLTFGAGSRLTVL.

V is TRBV7-2 and J is TRBJ1-2; tentatively, D is TRBD1 (5 bases). Trimming took off 5 bases at V and 5 bases at J, with 18 bases between the two ends. The CDR3 is 15 amino acids. The germline V gene has CDR1 SGHTA and CDR2 FQGNSA. The CDR3 here is CASSQTSVPGYGYTF. CDR3 bases: TGTGCCAGCAGCCAGACATCCGTCCCAGGGTATGGCTACACCTTC. Drawing the rest from reference TRBV7-2 and TRBJ1-2, the complete variable domain is GAGVSQSPSNKVTEKGKDVELRCDPISGHTALYWYRQSLGQGLEFLIYFQGNSAPDKSGLPSDRFSAERTGGSVSTLTIQRTQQEDSAVYLCASSQTSVPGYGYTFGSGTRLTVV.

Concerning this clone itself: Other nucleotide sequences in the sample specify the same CDR3. The rearrangement uses TRBV27 and TRBJ2-7; D remains unclear. The CDR3 sequence is 12 residues long. CDR1 and CDR2 from the germline V gene are MNHEY and SMNVEV (reference sequence). Trimming pared 6 bases from V and 4 bases from J, leaving 10 bases between. The CDR3: CASSRFGYEQYF. DNA of the CDR3: TGTGCCAGCAGCCGGTTTGGGTACGAGCAGTACTTC.

This sequence joins TRBV4-1 and TRBJ1-6; unclear D gene. CDR3 size: 15 residues. V lost 6 bases and J lost 0, with 9 bases in between. Per germline, CDR1 MGHRA and CDR2 YSYEKL. The CDR3: CASSTQRSYNSPLHF. The CDR3 coding sequence is TGCGCCAGCAGTACACAGCGCTCCTATAATTCACCCCTCCACTTT.

About this clone itself: The sample contains more than one DNA sequence encoding this CDR3. V and J are TRBV5-1 and TRBJ2-7; tentatively, D is TRBD2 (7 bases). There are 14 residues in the CDR3. V lost 2 bases and J lost 2, with 11 bases in between. Germline assignment: CDR1 SGHRS and CDR2 YFSETQ. DNA of the CDR3: TGCGCCAGCAGCTTTGGGGGGGGCGCCTACGAGCAGTACTTC. The encoded protein is CASSFGGGAYEQYF.

Of note for this clone: This sample includes further DNA sequences coding for the same CDR3. This chain uses TRBV10-3 with TRBJ2-2, with 8 nucleotides matching TRBD1. Germline V CDR1 and CDR2: ENHRY, SYGVKD. The CDR3 totals 15 residues. Trimming took 2 bases from V and 1 from J; bases not matched to a gene: 0. The CDR3 nucleotides read TGTGCCATCAGTGAGGGACAGGGGAACACCGGGGAGCTGTTTTTT. This translates into CAISEGQGNTGELFF.

This chain connects TRBV5-4 to TRBJ1-2; D is perhaps TRBD1 (6 bases). The CDR3 loop spans 15 amino acids. V gave up 3 bases and J gave up 0 bases, with 12 bases separating them. Germline CDR1 is SGHNT and CDR2 is YYREEE (reference sequence). Here the CDR3 DNA reads TGTGCCAGCAGCTCACAGGGACCTGCTAACTATGGCTACACCTTC. It translates to CASSSQGPANYGYTF.

The rearrangement links TRBV29-1 to TRBJ1-1; 8 nucleotides agree with TRBD1. The CDR3 extends over 13 amino acids. The trim removed 1 base at V and 4 bases at J, leaving 2 bases unmatched. Per the germline V gene, CDR1 is SQVTM and CDR2 is ANQGSEA. The CDR3 here is CSVEGQGATEAFF. The CDR3 nucleotides read TGCAGCGTTGAAGGGCAGGGGGCCACTGAAGCTTTCTTT.

This chain links TRBV5-1 with TRBJ2-5, with 9 bases that match TRBD1. The CDR3 has 15 amino acids. Germline-derived CDR1 and CDR2 are SGHRS and YFSETQ. The trim removed 4 bases at V and 6 bases at J, leaving 10 bases unmatched. CDR3 sequence (DNA): TGCGCCAGCAGCCCAGGGACAGGGAGGGGAAAGACCCAGTACTTC. This sequence encodes CASSPGTGRGKTQYF.

The chain employs TRBV10-3 and TRBJ2-1; 9 nucleotides line up with TRBD2. After removal of 0 bases from V and 3 bases from J, the junction contained 6 bases not matched to a gene. This CDR3 spans 17 amino acids. In germline, CDR1 is ENHRY, CDR2 SYGVKD. The CDR3 nucleotides are TGTGCCATCAGTGAGTCTAGTGCGGGAGGGCTCTACAATGAGCAGTTCTTC. Its protein product is CAISESSAGGLYNEQFF.

The chain combines TRBV11-2 with TRBJ2-3, with no clear D. The ends were cut back, 3 bases at V and 6 bases at J, with 16 bases in the middle. Germline V gives CDR1 SGHAT, CDR2 FQNNGV. The CDR3 extends over 15 amino acids. The CDR3 DNA reads as TGTGCCAGCAGCTTGTTATCACAAAAATGGGATACGCAGTATTTT. Translation gives CASSLLSQKWDTQYF.

The chain has TRBV11-2 and TRBJ1-2, with D possibly TRBD1 on 6 matching bases. With 4 bases removed from V and 0 bases from J, the gap between germline ends came to 15 bases. Per the germline V gene, CDR1 is SGHAT and CDR2 is FQNNGV. The CDR3 loop spans 16 amino acids. In nucleotides, the CDR3 is TGTGCCAGCAGCTCGCCCAGGGGCCCCACTAACTATGGCTACACCTTC. It specifies CASSSPRGPTNYGYTF.

The chain recombines TRBV6-1 with TRBJ1-1; perhaps TRBD1 as D (6 bases). V lost 9 bases and J 1 base, leaving 9 bases between the germline ends. CDR1 is MNHNS, CDR2 SASEGT, per germline. CDR3 length: 12 residues. The DNA for the CDR3 is TGTGCCAGTGGACAGCAGAACACTGAAGCTTTCTTT. Residues: CASGQQNTEAFF.

The gene calls are TRBV10-3 and TRBJ1-2; 7 bases agree with TRBD1. The V and J ends lost 3 bases and 8 bases, in that order; junction bases with no gene match: 6. Germline V gene lookup returns CDR1 ENHRY and CDR2 SYGVKD. The CDR3 spans 13 residues. The CDR3 DNA sequence: TGTGCCATCAGTGAAGAGGTGGACAGGGGCTACACCTTC. Translation: CAISEEVDRGYTF.

The CDR3 coding sequence is TGCGCCAGCAGCTTGAGGCAGGGCCGGGGAAACACCATATATTTT. Translating it yields CASSLRQGRGNTIYF. The chain uses TRBV5-1 and TRBJ1-3, with a possible D match to TRBD1 (5 bases). The germline V and J ends were trimmed by 1 base and 4 bases, with 12 bases remaining between them. In germline, CDR1 is SGHRS, CDR2 YFSETQ. The CDR3 is 15 residues long.

The V call is TRBV18, the J call TRBJ1-1; 8 bases are shared with TRBD1. V lost 6 bases and J lost 4; bases outside the gene matches: 10. Per the germline V gene, CDR1 is KGHSH and CDR2 is LQKENI. CDR3 length: 15 residues. CDR3: CASSPQGQAITEAFF. Written as DNA, the CDR3 is TGTGCCAGCTCGCCCCAGGGACAGGCAATCACTGAAGCTTTCTTT.

The chain couples TRBV12-5 to TRBJ1-1; possibly TRBD1 for D (5 bases). Germline V gene data show CDR1 as LGHNT and CDR2 as FRNRAP. V dropped 0 bases and J dropped 1 base, with 15 bases sitting between them. CDR3 length: 17 amino acids. As DNA, the CDR3 is TGTGCTAGTGGTTTGGTACTGGGGCAGGACCAGAACACTGAAGCTTTCTTT. Amino acids: CASGLVLGQDQNTEAFF.

The chain carries TRBV5-1 and TRBJ2-5; TRBD2 matches 7 bases. Germline CDR1 SGHRS, CDR2 YFSETQ. CDR3 length equals 14 residues. J was trimmed by 2 bases and V by 5 bases; bases with no gene match: 6. CDR3: CASRAAGIQETQYF. The CDR3, as DNA: TGCGCCAGCAGAGCAGCGGGAATACAAGAGACCCAGTACTTC. The variable domain in full, with the rest retrieved from reference TRBV5-1 and TRBJ2-5, is KAGVTQTPRYLIKTRGQQVTLSCSPISGHRSVSWYQQTPGQGLQFLFEYFSETQRNKGNFPGRFSGRQFSNSRSEMNVSTLELGDSALYLCASRAAGIQETQYFGPGTRLLVL.

The chain has TRBV6-5 and TRBJ2-1, with 13 bases matching TRBD2. The CDR3 is 15 residues long. The germline gives CDR1 MNHEY, CDR2 SVGAGI. The V gene end was trimmed by 5 bases and the J gene end by 10 bases; junction bases not matched to a gene: 8. The CDR3 DNA follows: TGTGCCAGCAGTCAACTAGCGGGAGGGCCGTACGAGCAGTTCTTC. Protein product: CASSQLAGGPYEQFF.

Comments on this clone: The sample has other DNA sequences that encode this CDR3 too. The chain is built from TRBV6-1 and TRBJ2-5; 9 positions match TRBD1. The CDR3 contains 15 residues. Germline CDR1 MNHNS, CDR2 SASEGT. V lost 1 base to trimming and J lost 0 bases; unmatched junction nucleotides: 0. CDR3 amino acids: CASSEGDRDQETQYF. Here the CDR3 DNA reads TGTGCCAGCAGTGAAGGGGACAGGGACCAAGAGACCCAGTACTTC.

Remarks on this clone: The sample carries other DNA sequences with the same CDR3. The V and J genes are TRBV18 and TRBJ1-2; D call uncertain. There are 12 residues in the CDR3. Germline assignment: CDR1 KGHSH and CDR2 LQKENI. The V gene lost 3 bases and the J gene lost 6 bases, with 8 bases spanning the gap. Here the CDR3 reads CASSPVRDGYTF. Here the CDR3 DNA reads TGTGCCAGCTCACCTGTGAGGGATGGCTACACCTTC.

The rearrangement uses TRBV10-3 and TRBJ1-5, with TRBD1 matching over 7 bases. With V trimmed by 10 bases and J by 3 bases, 6 bases remained unmatched. This CDR3 has 13 amino acids. Germline lookup yields CDR1 ENHRY and CDR2 SYGVKD. The CDR3 here is CANWDRLNQPQHF. The DNA for the CDR3 is TGTGCCAACTGGGACAGACTCAATCAGCCCCAGCATTTT.